Given below is one T cell receptor (beta chain) in context. Its antigen is still unknown. V was clipped by 0 bases and J by 4 bases, with 16 bases between them. The CDR3 has 16 amino acids. In germline, CDR1 is LGHNA, CDR2 YNFKEQ. This sample is drawn from a study of PD-1 blockade in classical Hodgkin lymphoma. The study, taken as a whole, reports: Compared with baseline, CD4+ but not CD8+ TCR diversity had risen significantly by C4D1.

All the patients suffered relapse after autologous stem cell transplantation, and brentuximab vedotin exposure differed. The protocol was immunoSEQ multiplex PCR, while the TCRdb copy is restricted to in-frame clones and leaves out a portion. Of about 21,000 clones listed, about 63% are singletons. V gene TRBV4-2 combines with J gene TRBJ2-7; D is undetermined. Sequencing was performed on peripheral blood mononuclear cells (PBMCs), taken at baseline. The origin of this receptor is a human donor with classical Hodgkin lymphoma. CDR3 nucleotide sequence: TGTGCCAGCAGCCAAGAACGGGCTAGTAATGCGTACGAGCAGTACTTC. Amino acids: CASSQERASNAYEQYF.